Listed below are T cell receptor beta chains from one sample, sequenced in a study of T cell repertoires in cytomegalovirus infection. TCRdb re-derived calls from the reads in MiXCR, one entry per CDR3 protein. The table records 900,000 to 950,000 distinct CDR3 sequences, about a third of them present only once. Their antigen targets remain unknown. This sample comprised cultured CD8+ T cells from PBMCs, obtained from culture after CMV antigen stimulation. These receptors were taken from a human donor in good health (CMV status not recorded). Some clones in this sample may be carry-over from other donors' samples. The CDR3 runs from the conserved cysteine through the conserved F or W. D genes are given only for firm matches. Clone size is given for some rows only: seen once, a few or many times, or a class if the clone is expanded.

size	D	V	J	DNA	CDR3
NA	TRBD1	TRBV19	TRBJ1-2	TGTGCCAGTAGTGGGACAGGGGTCGGACTCAATGGCTACACCTTC	CASSGTGVGLNGYTF
once	NA	TRBV14	TRBJ2-5	TGTGCCAGCAGCCAGGAGGGGACAGTGTACCAAGAGACCCAGTACTTC	CASSQEGTVYQETQYF
NA	NA	TRBV3-1	TRBJ2-5	TGTGCCAGCAGCCAAGAATGGGGGGCAGGAGAGACCCAGTACTTC	CASSQEWGAGETQYF
few	TRBD2	TRBV27	TRBJ2-3	TGTGCCAGCAGACTGAGCGGGGGTGTCACAGATACGCAGTATTTT	CASRLSGGVTDTQYF
NA	NA	TRBV12-5	TRBJ1-2	TGTGCTAGTGGTACTCCTGGGGGCTACACCTTC	CASGTPGGYTF
NA	TRBD1	TRBV5-4	TRBJ1-2	TGTGCCAGCAGAGGAAGGACAGGGGCACCGGATGGCTACACCTTC	CASRGRTGAPDGYTF
NA	NA	TRBV29-1	TRBJ1-1	TGCAGCGTCGCCTCGGGCACCTACTTTGAAGCTTTCTTT	CSVASGTYFEAFF
many	TRBD2	TRBV7-3	TRBJ2-4	TGTGCCAGCAGCTGGGGACTAGCGGGGGTCAAAAACATTCAGTACTTC	CASSWGLAGVKNIQYF
few	NA	TRBV27	TRBJ2-7	TGTGCCAGCAGTCCTCTCAGTGGGGATTCGTTAGAGCAGTACTTC	CASSPLSGDSLEQYF
many	NA	TRBV9	TRBJ2-7	TGTGCCAGCAGCCCTCGCTCCCTCGGGGGCTACGAGCAGTACTTC	CASSPRSLGGYEQYF
few	TRBD2	TRBV12-3/TRBV12-4	TRBJ2-1	TGTGCCAGCGGTCCCGCTAGCGGGGGATACAATGAGCAGTTCTTC	CASGPASGGYNEQFF
few	TRBD1	TRBV6-1	TRBJ2-3	TGTGCCTGCCTCACAGGGGGGCTCACAGATACGCAGTATTTT	CACLTGGLTDTQYF
NA	NA	TRBV6-1	TRBJ1-1	TGTGCCAGCAGTGAAAGACGGGGCATGAACACTGAAGCTTTCTTT	CASSERRGMNTEAFF
NA	NA	TRBV6-5	TRBJ2-6	TGTGCCAGCAGTTACGGGGCTGGGGCCAACGTCCTGACTTTC	CASSYGAGANVLTF
NA	NA	TRBV15	TRBJ2-2	TGTGCCACCAGCGCAGGGCACACCGGGGAGCTGTTTTTT	CATSAGHTGELFF
NA	NA	TRBV7-6	TRBJ2-5	TGTGCCAGCAGCTTAGCGGTGGGCGGGCAGAAAGAGACCCAGTACTTC	CASSLAVGGQKETQYF
NA	NA	TRBV20-1	TRBJ2-7	TGCAGTGCTAGAGAGGGGGCAGGGGGGGCCCACGAGCAGTACTTC	CSAREGAGGAHEQYF
NA	NA	TRBV29-1	TRBJ1-1	TGCAGCGTTGCTCGTATGAACACTGAAGCTTTCTTT	CSVARMNTEAFF
NA	NA	TRBV27	TRBJ2-1	TGTGCCAGCAGTTCGGGGAGGCCGTTTGAGCAGTTCTTC	CASSSGRPFEQFF
NA	NA	TRBV7-6	TRBJ1-1	TGTGCCAGCAGACCTGGACACCTGCGGGAAGCTTTCTTT	CASRPGHLREAFF
NA	NA	TRBV12-3/TRBV12-4	TRBJ2-2	TGTGCCAGCAGTTTCTCAGGAGACACCGGGGAGCTGTTTTTT	CASSFSGDTGELFF
NA	TRBD1	TRBV6-5	TRBJ1-2	TGTGCCAGCAGTTACGTTACAGGGGACTATGGCTACACCTTC	CASSYVTGDYGYTF